Listed here are 23 T cell receptor beta chains from one sample, sequenced in a study of blood T cell repertoires in COVID-19. Assay used: immunoSEQ multiplex PCR; TCRdb lists only in-frame clones, some missing. The sample lists 180,000 or so clones, around 87% occurring once. Material: peripheral blood. These receptors were collected from a man aged 40-49 years with active or convalescent COVID-19.

In this sample, this clone turned up once. The chain links TRBV6-2 or TRBV6-3 to TRBJ1-3; D is undetermined. The CDR3 is 12 amino acids. V was clipped by 5 bases and J by 7 bases, with 9 bases between them. In germline, CDR1 is MNHEY, CDR2 SVGEGT. The CDR3 DNA reads as TGTGCCAGCAGTCCCTGGGCGAACACCATATATTTT. It specifies CASSPWANTIYF.

The chain uses TRBV27 and TRBJ2-7; a weak D match, TRBD1 (5 bases). This CDR3 is 12 amino acids long. CDR1 is MNHEY, CDR2 SMNVEV, per germline (reference sequence). The ends were cut back, 5 bases at V and 4 bases at J, with 9 bases in the middle. The CDR3 DNA reads TGTGCCAGCAGTCCCGACAGATACGAGCAGTACTTC. Translating gives CASSPDRYEQYF.

The chain is built from TRBV14 and TRBJ1-5; TRBD1 is a possible D gene (6 bases). Trimming left V 1 base short and J 0 bases short, with 19 bases between. This CDR3 is built from 19 residues. CDR1 is SGHDN and CDR2 is FVKESK in the germline V gene. The CDR3 sequence: CASSQVTGQYRYSNQPQHF. The CDR3 DNA sequence: TGTGCCAGCAGCCAAGTCACTGGACAGTACCGATATAGCAATCAGCCCCAGCATTTT.

The chain carries TRBV7-9 and TRBJ2-5; 8 nucleotides line up with TRBD1. The V and J ends lost 4 bases and 5 bases, in that order; junction bases with no gene match: 3. Germline V gene data show CDR1 as SEHNR and CDR2 as FQNEAQ (reference sequence). The CDR3 length is 13 residues. Written as DNA, the CDR3 is TGTGCCAGCAGCTCGACAGGGGCGGAGACCCAGTACTTC. Protein sequence: CASSSTGAETQYF. The full variable domain, in which reference TRBV7-9 and TRBJ2-5 provide the parts outside the CDR3, is DTGVSQNPRHKITKRGQNVTFRCDPISEHNRLYWYRQTLGQGPEFLTYFQNEAQLEKSRLLSDRFSAERPKGSFSTLEIQRTEQGDSAMYLCASSSTGAETQYFGPGTRLLVL.

The chain uses TRBV2 and TRBJ1-2; maybe TRBD1 (6 bases). V was shortened by 6 bases and J by 5 bases, with 22 bases between the two germline ends. This CDR3 has 16 residues. Germline CDR1 SNHLY, CDR2 FYNNEI. This CDR3 reads CASSGTRSMMEYGYTF. CDR3 in DNA: TGTGCCAGCAGCGGGACAAGAAGTATGATGGAGTATGGCTACACCTTC. Combining the CDR3 with reference TRBV2 and TRBJ1-2 gives the whole variable domain EPEVTQTPSHQVTQMGQEVILRCVPISNHLYFYWYRQILGQKVEFLVSFYNNEISEKSEIFDDQFSVERPDGSNFTLKIRSTKLEDSAMYFCASSGTRSMMEYGYTFGSGTRLTVV.

V usage is TRBV19 and J usage is TRBJ1-6; tentative D call: TRBD1 (6 bases). Trimming stripped 6 bases from V and 1 base from J, with 7 bases between. Germline CDR1 is LNHDA and CDR2 is SQIVND (reference sequence). This CDR3 comprises 14 residues. CDR3 sequence reads: CASRDRSYNSPLHF. In DNA form, the CDR3 reads TGTGCCAGTAGAGACAGGTCCTATAATTCACCCCTCCACTTT.

This clone was seen a few times. This sequence joins TRBV27 and TRBJ2-2, with 16 bases that match TRBD2. The germline gives CDR1 MNHEY, CDR2 SMNVEV (reference sequence). The ends lost 3 bases at V and 4 bases at J; junction bases unmatched: 11. The CDR3 loop spans 20 amino acids. The CDR3 DNA follows: TGTGCCAGCAGTTTTTCGCGGGGACTAGCGGGGGGGCGCAGCACCGGGGAGCTGTTTTTT. Translated, it gives CASSFSRGLAGGRSTGELFF.

The CDR3 DNA sequence: TGTGCCAGCAGTTTATCGCGGGCTGGGGGGGGCATAGAGGAGACCCAGTACTTC. It yields the protein CASSLSRAGGGIEETQYF. V gene TRBV28 combines with J gene TRBJ2-5, with D tentatively TRBD2 (7 bases). CDR3 length: 18 residues. The V end lost 1 base, the J end lost 5 bases, and 23 bases lay between the germline ends. The germline V gene encodes CDR1 MDHEN and CDR2 SYDVKM.

J is TRBJ1-1 and V is TRBV7-3; 7 bases map to TRBD1. V lost 1 base to trimming and J lost 5 bases; unmatched junction nucleotides: 13. The germline V gene has CDR1 SGHTA and CDR2 FQGTGA. CDR3 size: 17 residues. CDR3 in DNA: TGTGCCAGCAGCTTAAGGGGCATAGGGGGCTTGAGGACTGAAGCTTTCTTT. Its protein product is CASSLRGIGGLRTEAFF.

This chain links TRBV3-1 (or the pseudogene TRBV3-2) with TRBJ1-2, with a weak D call TRBD1 (6 bases). V lost 0 bases and J lost 8, with 10 bases in between. Germline V gene sequence: CDR1 LGHDT, CDR2 YNNKEL (reference sequence). This CDR3 has 13 residues. CDR3 in amino acids: CASSQDGGGGYTF. In DNA, the CDR3 is TGTGCCAGCAGCCAAGATGGGGGGGGCGGCTACACCTTC.

Worth noting for this clone: Other DNA sequences in the sample encode the same CDR3. The V gene is TRBV6-5, the J gene TRBJ2-7; D uncertain. Trimming removed 6 bases from V and 0 bases from J, with 9 bases in between. CDR3 length: 13 residues. From germline, CDR1 is MNHEY and CDR2 SVGAGI. The CDR3 DNA reads TGTGCCAGCAGCCGCGGTCCCTCCTACGAGCAGTACTTC. Its protein is CASSRGPSYEQYF.

The chain joins TRBV9 to TRBJ1-1, with a weak D call TRBD1 (6 bases). Germline V gene data show CDR1 as SGDLS and CDR2 as YYNGEE. V was clipped by 4 bases and J by 1 base, with 14 bases between them. CDR3 length: 15 amino acids. CDR3 region: CASSPTPGANTEAFF. CDR3 in DNA: TGTGCCAGCAGCCCCACCCCAGGGGCGAACACTGAAGCTTTCTTT.

The count of this clone is one. V and J are TRBV9 and TRBJ1-2; no reliable D call. The germline V and J ends were trimmed by 0 bases and 8 bases, with 14 bases remaining between them. The CDR3 runs to 14 residues. CDR1 SGDLS and CDR2 YYNGEE come from the germline V gene. The CDR3: CASSVEWSGGGYTF. CDR3 nucleotides: TGTGCCAGCAGCGTAGAGTGGTCGGGAGGAGGCTACACCTTC.

This rearrangement joins TRBV2 to TRBJ2-5; 10 bases align to TRBD1. V shed 7 bases, J shed 4 bases, and the junction held 3 bases outside the gene matches. Germline V gene sequence: CDR1 SNHLY, CDR2 FYNNEI. The length of the CDR3 is 13 residues. The CDR3 DNA is TGTGCCAGCAAGAGACAGGGGGCAGAGACCCAGTACTTC. This gives the protein CASKRQGAETQYF. The full variable domain, in which reference TRBV2 and TRBJ2-5 provide the parts outside the CDR3, is EPEVTQTPSHQVTQMGQEVILRCVPISNHLYFYWYRQILGQKVEFLVSFYNNEISEKSEIFDDQFSVERPDGSNFTLKIRSTKLEDSAMYFCASKRQGAETQYFGPGTRLLVL.

This rearrangement joins TRBV25-1 to TRBJ1-6; D gene uncertain. In germline, CDR1 is MGHDK, CDR2 SYGVNS. The CDR3 covers 15 residues. Trimming pared 5 bases from V and 1 base from J, leaving 9 bases between. The CDR3 nucleotides read TGTGCCAGCAGTAGACCGGGATCCTATAATTCACCCCTCCACTTT. Protein sequence: CASSRPGSYNSPLHF. The full variable domain, in which reference TRBV25-1 and TRBJ1-6 provide the parts outside the CDR3, is EADIYQTPRYLVIGTGKKITLECSQTMGHDKMYWYQQDPGMELHLIHYSYGVNSTEKGDLSSESTVSRIRTEHFPLTLESARPSHTSQYLCASSRPGSYNSPLHFGNGTRLTVT.

This clone was recorded once. The chain is built from TRBV5-1 and TRBJ1-6; 8 bases are a match to TRBD1. The germline gives CDR1 SGHRS, CDR2 YFSETQ. J lost 11 bases, V lost 2 bases, and 9 bases had no gene match. This CDR3 has 15 residues. The CDR3 reads CASSFSTGQGAPLHF. The CDR3 DNA reads as TGCGCCAGCAGCTTTTCAACTGGACAGGGCGCACCCCTCCACTTT.

V usage is TRBV5-1 and J usage is TRBJ1-1; a possible D gene is TRBD1 (5 bases). Germline loops: CDR1 SGHRS, CDR2 YFSETQ. V was trimmed by 2 bases and J by 4 bases, leaving 12 bases between them. The length of the CDR3 is 14 residues. CDR3 sequence: CASSFAGQGTEAFF. The CDR3 DNA is TGCGCCAGCAGCTTCGCGGGGCAGGGCACTGAAGCTTTCTTT.

The rearrangement links TRBV3-1 (or the pseudogene TRBV3-2) to TRBJ2-1, with TRBD2 matching 7 bases. V dropped 5 bases and J dropped 2; count of bases not matched to a gene: 12. CDR1 and CDR2 (germline): LGHDT, YNNKEL (reference sequence). This CDR3 has 17 residues. The CDR3 here is CASSSIPGRGTYNEQFF. CDR3 nucleotide sequence: TGTGCCAGCAGCAGCATCCCAGGGAGGGGAACCTACAATGAGCAGTTCTTC.

The chain couples TRBV10-2 to TRBJ2-7, with D tentatively TRBD2 (5 bases). This CDR3 has 12 amino acids. V shed 2 bases and J shed 7 bases, with 9 bases lying between them. Germline V gene lookup returns CDR1 WSHSY and CDR2 SAAADI. In DNA form, the CDR3 reads TGCGCCAGCAGTGAGGGTTGGAGGGAGCAGTACTTC. It is translated as CASSEGWREQYF.

This clone was detected only once. This rearrangement joins TRBV5-1 to TRBJ2-2; 7 positions match TRBD1. The CDR3 spans 14 residues. The trim removed 4 bases at V and 7 bases at J, leaving 7 bases unmatched. CDR1 SGHRS and CDR2 YFSETQ come from the germline V gene. This CDR3 is CASSVVGGGGELFF. The CDR3 DNA sequence: TGCGCCAGCAGCGTCGTAGGGGGCGGCGGGGAGCTGTTTTTT.

The rearrangement uses TRBV28 and TRBJ1-5; D might be TRBD1 (6 bases). The CDR3 runs 15 residues. Trimming shortened V by 6 bases and J by 1 base, and 13 bases separated the two germline ends. Germline CDR1 and CDR2: MDHEN and SYDVKM. This chain's CDR3 is CASSKGGISNQPQHF. The DNA of the CDR3 is TGTGCCAGCAGCAAAGGGGGTATAAGCAATCAGCCCCAGCATTTT.

The rearrangement uses TRBV30 and TRBJ1-1, with 12 bases identical to TRBD1. CDR1 and CDR2 from the germline V gene are GTSNPN and SVGIG (reference sequence). This CDR3 comprises 11 residues. V shed 7 bases, J shed 10 bases, and the junction held 4 bases outside the gene matches. The CDR3 loop is CAYGTGGRAFF. In DNA form, the CDR3 reads TGTGCCTACGGGACAGGGGGCAGAGCTTTCTTT.

The chain links TRBV28 to TRBJ1-5, with 8 nucleotides matching TRBD1. Germline values: CDR1 MDHEN, CDR2 SYDVKM. The J segment lost 4 bases and the V segment lost 4 bases, leaving 9 bases of the junction unmatched. This CDR3 region has 16 residues. CDR3 loop: CASSSQNRGGNQPQHF. CDR3 bases: TGTGCCAGCAGTTCACAAAACAGGGGGGGTAATCAGCCCCAGCATTTT.